The rows below give T cell receptor beta chains drawn from one sample of a study of siplizumab effects on memory and regulatory T cells. Some clones are missing from TCRdb's copy, which holds only in-frame ones; the method was immunoSEQ multiplex PCR. The data hold 50,000 or so clones, with over 90% observed a single time. The specimen was CD8+ T cells sorted from blood. These receptor sequences come from a human donor in good health. The conserved cysteine and the conserved F or W are not part of the CDR3 here. Clone size, where shown, is once, few, many, or a class for clones that have expanded.

clone_size: NA; v_call: TRBV29-1; cdr3_aa: SVMTRTGQLNEQF
clone_size: NA; v_call: TRBV9; cdr3_aa: ASSVQGAGANVLT
clone_size: NA; v_call: TRBV6-6; cdr3_aa: ASNGKRPHNEQF
clone_size: NA; v_call: TRBV6-1; cdr3_aa: ASSGNRQAGIYEQY
clone_size: once; v_call: TRBV27; cdr3_aa: ASSLGYSSYNEQF
clone_size: NA; v_call: TRBV20-1; cdr3_aa: SALGGDTQY
clone_size: once; v_call: TRBV27; cdr3_aa: ASSLYWAETQY
clone_size: NA; v_call: TRBV9; cdr3_aa: ASPRRGQNTGELF
clone_size: NA; v_call: TRBV5-6; cdr3_aa: ASSLRNQETQY
clone_size: NA; v_call: TRBV11-2; cdr3_aa: ASSLTLVNEQF
clone_size: NA; v_call: TRBV6-1; cdr3_aa: ASSGDFGLTTTTNEKLF
clone_size: NA; v_call: TRBV10-3; cdr3_aa: ASRGQGEETQY
clone_size: NA; v_call: TRBV13; cdr3_aa: ASSPRREGYQETQY
clone_size: NA; v_call: TRBV9; cdr3_aa: ASSVESGGGSPLH
clone_size: NA; v_call: TRBV30; cdr3_aa: AWSEDRANYGYT
clone_size: NA; v_call: TRBV6-5; cdr3_aa: ASSSTSGRGETQY
clone_size: NA; v_call: TRBV4-1; cdr3_aa: ASSSRQGEETQY
clone_size: NA; v_call: TRBV6-5; cdr3_aa: ASSSSGTSGPPEQY
clone_size: NA; v_call: TRBV4-2; cdr3_aa: ASSQDYSGRGVFVYEQY
clone_size: once; v_call: TRBV7-2; cdr3_aa: ASSLALTSGFGEQF
clone_size: once; v_call: TRBV15; cdr3_aa: ATSRAGVEQY
clone_size: NA; v_call: TRBV5-1; cdr3_aa: ASSLAGTGIYEQY
clone_size: NA; v_call: TRBV7-6; cdr3_aa: ASSLTGTSGSYEQY
clone_size: NA; v_call: TRBV28; cdr3_aa: ASSHDNSGNTIY
clone_size: NA; v_call: TRBV6-6; cdr3_aa: ASRHSSGAYNEQF
clone_size: NA; v_call: TRBV5-6; cdr3_aa: ASSLRNRISEQY
clone_size: NA; v_call: TRBV6-1; cdr3_aa: ASSESPRMGAQPQH
clone_size: once; v_call: TRBV19; cdr3_aa: ASSDYFSGVYNEQF
clone_size: NA; v_call: TRBV21-1; cdr3_aa: ASSKRSVRGRSQH
clone_size: NA; v_call: TRBV27; cdr3_aa: ASSQRTVNTEAF
clone_size: NA; v_call: TRBV4-3; cdr3_aa: ASSQGTSPSPYEQY
clone_size: NA; v_call: TRBV7-2; cdr3_aa: ASSLAPQGGEKLF
clone_size: NA; v_call: TRBV6-6; cdr3_aa: ASRNRQGRTEAF
clone_size: NA; v_call: TRBV9; cdr3_aa: ASSVAGQGSGELF
clone_size: NA; v_call: TRBV11-3; cdr3_aa: ASRLSRRGDEQY
clone_size: NA; v_call: TRBV6-5; cdr3_aa: ASSYSLAGGEQY
clone_size: NA; v_call: TRBV7-9; cdr3_aa: ASSPPGSPLH
clone_size: once; v_call: TRBV7-6; cdr3_aa: ASSPDRDEQY